This T cell receptor (beta chain) was sequenced in a study of regulatory T cells in long-lasting Graves disease. Turning to the study itself: With positive TSH receptor antibodies and over 5 years of antithyroid drugs, Graves' disease was considered persistent. Study results and limitations: Accuracy may have suffered from the small sample size.

Time point meaning: persistent/refractory GD, antithyroid drugs over 5 years with positive TRAb. Extracted PBMC RNA gave rise to the TCR library. Details on this clonotype: Its antigen is unidentified.

The CDR3 is 12 amino acids. Trimming took 6 bases from V and 10 from J, leaving 15 bases between them. In germline, CDR1 is LNHDA, CDR2 SQIVND (reference sequence). Researchers made TCR beta libraries by using iRepertoire HTBI primers and running Arm-PCR on CDR3 regions. Using its own MiXCR run on the multiplex PCR reads, TCRdb lists one record per CDR3 protein. The sample lists approximately 400,000 distinct CDR3 sequences; 23% were seen once. V is TRBV19 and J is TRBJ1-1; D not resolved. The sample in question was peripheral blood mononuclear cells (PBMCs), obtained when the disease was refractory, from a patient treated with antithyroid drugs. The clonotype originates from a female donor with Graves disease. CDR3 nucleotides: TGTGCCAGTAGGGCACAGTCGGTACGAGCTTTCTTT. Protein product: CASRAQSVRAFF.